Below, 24 T cell receptor beta chains from the same sample are listed, as sequenced in a study of blood T cell repertoires in COVID-19. This table comes from immunoSEQ multiplex PCR, and its TCRdb copy is limited to in-frame clones, with some not included. Counted here are about 250,000 clones, around 88% occurring once; the ten biggest clones make up approximately 1.3%. Sequencing used peripheral blood. These receptors all stem from a man older than 75 with acute or convalescent COVID-19.

The V gene is TRBV11-2, the J gene TRBJ2-1, with TRBD1 identical over 11 bases. V lost 4 bases to trimming and J lost 2 bases; unmatched junction nucleotides: 4. The CDR3 sequence is 16 residues long. Germline V lookup: CDR1 SGHAT, CDR2 FQNNGV. Here the CDR3 DNA reads TGTGCCAGCAGCTCCCGGGGACAGGGGGCCTACAATGAGCAGTTCTTC. This sequence encodes CASSSRGQGAYNEQFF.

This clone was recorded only once. The CDR3 sequence: CASSGTGTNYGYTF. In DNA form, the CDR3 reads TGTGCCAGCAGCGGTACCGGGACTAACTATGGCTACACCTTC. V is TRBV9 and J is TRBJ1-2, with no clear D. V lost 3 bases and J 0 bases, leaving 9 bases between the germline ends. The CDR3 is made up of 14 amino acids. Germline loops: CDR1 SGDLS, CDR2 YYNGEE.

The chain combines TRBV2 with TRBJ2-5; 10 bases align to TRBD2. The V gene's germline CDR1 is SNHLY and CDR2 FYNNEI. V lost 5 bases to trimming and J lost 2 bases; unmatched junction nucleotides: 11. This CDR3 is built from 17 residues. This chain's CDR3 is CASSPNGLAGEQETQYF. The CDR3 DNA reads TGTGCCAGCAGTCCTAATGGGCTAGCGGGGGAACAAGAGACCCAGTACTTC. Combining the CDR3 with reference TRBV2 and TRBJ2-5 gives the whole variable domain EPEVTQTPSHQVTQMGQEVILRCVPISNHLYFYWYRQILGQKVEFLVSFYNNEISEKSEIFDDQFSVERPDGSNFTLKIRSTKLEDSAMYFCASSPNGLAGEQETQYFGPGTRLLVL.

V is TRBV4-1 and J is TRBJ2-3, with 10 positions matching TRBD2. The V and J ends lost 1 base and 0 bases, in that order; junction bases with no gene match: 4. The CDR3 has 17 amino acids. CDR1 MGHRA and CDR2 YSYEKL come from the germline V gene. The CDR3 nucleotides are TGCGCCAGCAGCCAAGGACTAGCGGGTTCTAGCACAGATACGCAGTATTTT. Encoded protein: CASSQGLAGSSTDTQYF.

V gene TRBV9 combines with J gene TRBJ2-3; TRBD2 matches at 7 bases. CDR3 length equals 16 residues. V shed 4 bases and J 0 bases; nucleotides not matched to a gene: 8. Germline CDR1 reads SGDLS; CDR2 reads YYNGEE. Written as DNA, the CDR3 is TGTGCCAGCAGCTCCCACGGGGGGTGGAGCACAGATACGCAGTATTTT. It specifies CASSSHGGWSTDTQYF.

The chain couples TRBV19 to TRBJ1-2; a weak D match, TRBD1 (5 bases). The CDR3 has 14 residues. Germline CDR1 and CDR2: LNHDA and SQIVND (reference sequence). Trimming removed 5 bases at V and 2 bases at J, with 12 bases between. Written as DNA, the CDR3 is TGTGCCAGTAGTGACAGCCTTTTGAACTATGGCTACACCTTC. It codes for CASSDSLLNYGYTF.

The chain joins TRBV11-3 to TRBJ2-5; 9 bases line up with TRBD1. Germline V lookup: CDR1 SGHNT, CDR2 YENEEA. The V and J ends lost 2 bases and 6 bases, in that order; junction bases with no gene match: 10. CDR3 length: 16 residues. DNA for the CDR3: TGTGCCAGCAGCTTATGGTGTAGGGACAGGGACCAGACCCAGTACTTC. Translated, it gives CASSLWCRDRDQTQYF.

The chain is built from TRBV6-5 and TRBJ2-1, with TRBD1 matching over 12 bases. Germline loops: CDR1 MNHEY, CDR2 SVGAGI. The CDR3 is made up of 15 amino acids. V lost 6 bases to trimming and J lost 9 bases; unmatched junction nucleotides: 9. DNA of the CDR3: TGTGCCAGCAGGAGTGCTGGGACAGGGGGCCGTGAGCAGTTCTTC. It yields the protein CASRSAGTGGREQFF.

The chain combines TRBV2 with TRBJ2-1; D might be TRBD2 (6 bases). The CDR3 runs to 13 residues. V shed 4 bases and J shed 5 bases, with 9 bases lying between them. The germline V gene encodes CDR1 SNHLY and CDR2 FYNNEI. CDR3 amino acids: CASSVTSNNEQFF. CDR3 DNA sequence: TGTGCCAGCAGTGTAACTAGCAACAATGAGCAGTTCTTC.

V is TRBV27 and J is TRBJ2-1, with TRBD2 as a possible D gene (5 bases). The CDR3 is made up of 18 amino acids. CDR1 is MNHEY, CDR2 SMNVEV, per germline (reference sequence). Trimming left V 0 bases short and J 0 bases short, with 15 bases between. CDR3 region: CASSLSLTGISSYNEQFF. CDR3 coding DNA: TGTGCCAGCAGTTTATCTTTAACGGGGATAAGCTCCTACAATGAGCAGTTCTTC.

V usage is TRBV28 and J usage is TRBJ2-5; 7 nucleotides match TRBD1. The J segment lost 2 bases and the V segment lost 2 bases, leaving 2 bases of the junction unmatched. This CDR3 has 14 residues. Germline V gene sequence: CDR1 MDHEN, CDR2 SYDVKM. The CDR3 region has the DNA TGTGCCAGCAGTTTACCGGGACAGCAAGAGACCCAGTACTTC. Protein: CASSLPGQQETQYF.

V and J are TRBV6-5 and TRBJ1-4; no clear D gene. Germline V gene data show CDR1 as MNHEY and CDR2 as SVGAGI. V was cut by 4 bases and J by 4 bases, with 13 bases left in between. This CDR3 comprises 15 residues. For the CDR3, the DNA is TGTGCCAGCAGTTCCCCGACGGGTGGTAATGAAAAACTGTTTTTT. Its protein product is CASSSPTGGNEKLFF.

J is TRBJ2-1 and V is TRBV19; 7 bases map to TRBD2. J was trimmed by 3 bases and V by 0 bases; bases with no gene match: 11. Per the germline V gene, CDR1 is LNHDA and CDR2 is SQIVND (reference sequence). The CDR3 consists of 18 residues. CDR3: CASSIEVMTGGLYNEQFF. The CDR3 nucleotides are TGTGCCAGTAGTATAGAGGTGATGACGGGAGGACTCTACAATGAGCAGTTCTTC.

The gene calls are TRBV6-2 or TRBV6-3 and TRBJ1-5; tentative D call: TRBD1 (6 bases). This CDR3 has 15 residues. Trimming removed 5 bases from V and 7 bases from J, with 18 bases in between. Looked up from germline, CDR1 is MNHEY and CDR2 is SVGEGT. The CDR3 DNA is TGTGCCAGCAGTCCCCAAAGGGGGATTGAGCAGCCCCAGCATTTT. Protein product: CASSPQRGIEQPQHF.

The CDR3, as DNA: TGTGCCATCAGGGAGACAGGGGAGAATTCACCCCTCCACTTT. Encoded protein: CAIRETGENSPLHF. The chain uses TRBV10-3 and TRBJ1-6; the match to TRBD1 covers 8 bases. This CDR3 has 14 amino acids. The V and J ends lost 6 bases and 7 bases, in that order; junction bases with no gene match: 5. In germline, CDR1 is ENHRY, CDR2 SYGVKD.

The V call is TRBV5-6, the J call TRBJ2-5; tentatively, D is TRBD1 (6 bases). There are 14 residues in the CDR3. V dropped 3 bases and J dropped 4 bases, with 13 bases sitting between them. Looked up from germline, CDR1 is SGHDT and CDR2 is YYEEEE. The CDR3 protein is CASSYTTGGETQYF. CDR3 nucleotide sequence: TGTGCCAGCAGCTATACGACAGGCGGAGAGACCCAGTACTTC.

This clone was counted only a few times. This chain links TRBV4-3 with TRBJ2-5, with 7 positions matching TRBD1. This CDR3 is built from 16 residues. The ends lost 2 bases at V and 7 bases at J; junction bases unmatched: 13. Germline CDR1 LGHNA, CDR2 YSLEER. CDR3 residues: CASSQRGPPQLGTQYF. For the CDR3, the DNA is TGCGCCAGCAGCCAAAGGGGGCCACCCCAGCTGGGGACCCAGTACTTC.

The chain couples TRBV9 to TRBJ2-5; D is unclear. CDR1 and CDR2 from the germline V gene are SGDLS and YYNGEE. The length of the CDR3 is 11 residues. V lost 5 bases, J lost 5 bases, and 7 bases lay in between. CDR3 in amino acids: CASSHRETQYF. CDR3 coding DNA: TGTGCCAGCAGTCATCGGGAGACCCAGTACTTC.

Regarding this clone: The same CDR3 arises from other DNA sequences in this sample as well. V gene TRBV24-1 combines with J gene TRBJ2-5, with 10 bases fitting TRBD1. CDR3 length: 15 amino acids. The junction had 3 bases not matched to a gene; V was cut back by 3 bases and J by 3 bases. Germline V gene sequence: CDR1 KGHDR, CDR2 SFDVKD. The CDR3: CATSDPGTGEETQYF. CDR3 nucleotides: TGTGCCACCAGTGATCCAGGGACAGGGGAAGAGACCCAGTACTTC.

The J gene is TRBJ1-6, the V gene TRBV25-1; D remains unclear. The CDR3 runs 15 residues. Trimming took off 7 bases at V and 1 base at J, with 11 bases between the two ends. From germline, CDR1 is MGHDK and CDR2 SYGVNS. The CDR3 DNA is TGTGCCAGCACCCCCCGGGGATCCTATAATTCACCCCTCCACTTT. Translated: CASTPRGSYNSPLHF.

About this clone itself: Germline and junction disagree at one end, which may indicate a read error. The chain is built from TRBV9 and TRBJ1-1, with 7 positions matching TRBD1. CDR3 length: 10 amino acids. Germline lookup yields CDR1 SGDLS and CDR2 YYNGEE. The CDR3 here is CASSGDRVVF. For the CDR3, the DNA is TGTGCCAGCAGCGGAGACAGGGTCGTCTTT.

The chain has TRBV23-1 and TRBJ2-7; the match to TRBD1 covers 8 bases. TRBV23-1 is an ORF; its function is uncertain. The CDR3 has 15 residues. With V trimmed by 3 bases and J by 3 bases, 7 bases remained unmatched. CDR3 DNA: TGCGCCAGCAGTCACCAACAGGGGGTAGGCTACGAGCAGTACTTC. This gives the protein CASSHQQGVGYEQYF.

The chain joins TRBV24-1 to TRBJ2-3; no clear D. The germline V gene has CDR1 KGHDR and CDR2 SFDVKD. Trimming shortened V by 3 bases and J by 5 bases, and 14 bases separated the two germline ends. This CDR3 spans 15 amino acids. The CDR3 DNA is TGTGCCACCAGTGATGCACAGAGTCCGAGAGATACGCAGTATTTT. As protein: CATSDAQSPRDTQYF.

The chain is built from TRBV6-5 and TRBJ2-7, with 8 positions matching TRBD1. Germline CDR1 MNHEY, CDR2 SVGAGI. V was clipped by 2 bases and J by 2 bases; unmatched bases: 5. The CDR3 runs to 15 residues. In DNA, the CDR3 is TGTGCCAGCAGTTACGGGGGCAGGGGGCCCTACGAGCAGTACTTC. Amino acid sequence: CASSYGGRGPYEQYF.